By proportion, the clone carrying this TCR beta chain is medium-sized (0.01 to 0.1%). Antigen specificity is unknown. The data originate from a study of cytomegalovirus exposure and HLA in healthy donors. Study details: Earlier sequencing of 150 million to 200 million T cells yielded approximately 120 million unique TCR beta sequences.

Overall study findings and caveats: In a later analysis, at a false discovery rate of 0.05, 15,000 to 20,000 TCR beta sequences were associated with HLA alleles.

The PCR had 60 Vbeta and 13 Jbeta primers. The data were produced by immunoSEQ multiplex PCR, yet TCRdb's version contains in-frame clones alone and is incomplete. The table has 84,000 or so clones, 70% to 85% seen once. The records omit this donor's CMV serostatus. The receptor was derived from a human donor in good health. Sequenced input: PBMCs.

The CDR3 sequence is CATRQGFGTEAFF. CDR3 sequence (DNA): TGTGCCACCCGACAGGGATTCGGCACTGAAGCTTTCTTT. This rearrangement joins TRBV6-5 to TRBJ1-1, with 7 bases aligning to TRBD1. Germline V gene lookup returns CDR1 MNHEY and CDR2 SVGAGI. V was clipped by 10 bases and J by 4 bases; unmatched bases: 9. This CDR3 has 13 residues.